The 22 T cell receptor beta chains below come from one sample, sequenced in a study of blood T cell repertoires in COVID-19. Method: immunoSEQ multiplex PCR; TCRdb's copy keeps in-frame clones and lacks some. Of about 150,000 clones listed, 85% are singletons. The sample consisted of PBMCs or T cells enriched from blood (not recorded which). The receptors come from a middle-aged woman who had recovered from COVID-19.

The genes are TRBV9 and TRBJ1-6; possible D gene TRBD1, 6 bases. The germline V gene has CDR1 SGDLS and CDR2 YYNGEE. Deletions cut 3 bases from V and 5 bases from J, with 15 bases between. The CDR3 runs 16 residues. CDR3 sequence (DNA): TGTGCCAGCAGCGGCAGGGGATCCGCAAATAATTCACCCCTCCACTTT. It is translated as CASSGRGSANNSPLHF.

This clone appeared a few times. V gene TRBV5-1 combines with J gene TRBJ1-1; 9 bases are a match to TRBD1. V gave up 0 bases and J gave up 2 bases; unmatched junction bases: 2. Germline values: CDR1 SGHRS, CDR2 YFSETQ. This CDR3 has 15 amino acids. The CDR3 bases are TGCGCCAGCAGCTTGGAGACAGGGGGAAACACTGAAGCTTTCTTT. Its translation is CASSLETGGNTEAFF.

The V gene is TRBV27, the J gene TRBJ2-7, with TRBD1 as a possible D gene (6 bases). The germline V gene has CDR1 MNHEY and CDR2 SMNVEV (reference sequence). Between the trimmed V and J ends, which lost 5 bases and 1 base, there was a span of 9 bases. The CDR3 extends over 13 amino acids. Written as DNA, the CDR3 is TGTGCCAGCAGTCCCCAGGGGTCCTACGAGCAGTACTTC. Amino acid sequence: CASSPQGSYEQYF.

This chain links TRBV5-8 with TRBJ1-6; D is unresolved. The V end was cut by 7 bases, the J end by 4 bases, with 9 bases between. CDR1 SGHTS and CDR2 YDEGEE come from the germline V gene. This CDR3 comprises 13 residues. The CDR3 DNA reads TGTGCCAGCGGCAATTCATATAATTCACCCCTCCACTTT. It encodes CASGNSYNSPLHF.

The chain couples TRBV18 to TRBJ2-1, with D perhaps TRBD2 (5 bases). The ends were cut back, 3 bases at V and 0 bases at J, with 15 bases in the middle. CDR1 is KGHSH, CDR2 LQKENI, per germline. The length of the CDR3 is 17 residues. The CDR3 nucleotides read TGTGCCAGCTCACCCCGCGGTTCTAGCAGCTCCTACAATGAGCAGTTCTTC. It specifies CASSPRGSSSSYNEQFF.

CDR3 nucleotide sequence: TGTGCCAGCAGCCGACAAATGACAGGGGCCTACGAGCAGTACTTC. Protein product: CASSRQMTGAYEQYF. This chain uses TRBV11-2 with TRBJ2-7, with 8 bases identical to TRBD1. The CDR3 runs to 15 residues. Germline trimming cut 5 bases from V and 2 bases from J; bases unmatched to any gene: 8. Germline V gene data show CDR1 as SGHAT and CDR2 as FQNNGV.

This clone has a single count. The V gene is TRBV6-5, the J gene TRBJ1-2; TRBD1 is a possible D gene (5 bases). This CDR3 has 13 residues. Germline CDR1 MNHEY, CDR2 SVGAGI. V was clipped by 2 bases and J by 7 bases, with 11 bases between them. DNA for the CDR3: TGTGCCAGCAGTTACATGGAGGGGAGTGGCTACACCTTC. Its protein is CASSYMEGSGYTF.

The chain couples TRBV15 to TRBJ2-1; 9 bases agree with TRBD1. The trim removed 4 bases at V and 5 bases at J, leaving 9 bases unmatched. The CDR3 covers 16 residues. CDR1 and CDR2 (germline): LNHNV, YYDKDF (reference sequence). The DNA for the CDR3 is TGTGCCACCAGCATCACCAGGGACAGGGAGGACAATGAGCAGTTCTTC. As protein: CATSITRDREDNEQFF.

The rearrangement links TRBV6-6 to TRBJ1-6; D is uncertain. CDR3 size: 14 residues. V lost 2 bases, J lost 13 bases, and 15 bases lay in between. The germline CDR1 and CDR2 sequences are MNHNY and SVGAGI (reference sequence). The CDR3 spells CASSYTPEGSPLHF. The DNA of the CDR3 is TGTGCCAGCAGTTACACCCCCGAGGGATCGCCCCTCCACTTT.

The chain combines TRBV7-9 with TRBJ1-1, with D perhaps matching TRBD1 (6 bases). CDR3 length equals 14 residues. Germline CDR1 SEHNR, CDR2 FQNEAQ (reference sequence). V dropped 4 bases and J dropped 5 bases, with 14 bases sitting between them. The CDR3 DNA follows: TGTGCCAGCAGCTCCAGTTCAGGGGAAACTGAAGCTTTCTTT. Amino acid sequence: CASSSSSGETEAFF.

The chain couples TRBV27 to TRBJ1-5, with D unclear. Germline CDR1 MNHEY, CDR2 SMNVEV (reference sequence). This CDR3 spans 17 amino acids. The V end lost 2 bases, the J end lost 1 base, and 15 bases lay between the germline ends. The CDR3 protein is CASSLRPPDKSNQPQHF. The CDR3 nucleotides read TGTGCCAGCAGTTTACGTCCCCCCGACAAGAGCAATCAGCCCCAGCATTTT.

V and J are TRBV30 and TRBJ1-1; weak D call: TRBD1 (5 bases). This CDR3 comprises 12 residues. Trimming removed 6 bases from V and 5 bases from J, with 13 bases in between. Germline-derived CDR1 and CDR2 are GTSNPN and SVGIG (reference sequence). CDR3 DNA sequence: TGTGCCTGTACGCGGGGGTTGACTGAAGCTTTCTTT. Its protein product is CACTRGLTEAFF.

The chain links TRBV5-5 to TRBJ1-2; D remains ambiguous. The CDR3 is 17 amino acids. The germline V gene has CDR1 SGHKS and CDR2 YYEKEE (reference sequence). V was shortened by 0 bases and J by 3 bases, with 18 bases between the two germline ends. The DNA for the CDR3 is TGTGCCAGCAGCTTGGGGGTGACTCCCTCAAACCACTATGGCTACACCTTC. This gives the protein CASSLGVTPSNHYGYTF.

V gene TRBV12-5 combines with J gene TRBJ2-1; D perhaps matches TRBD2 (5 bases). Trimming took off 5 bases at V and 4 bases at J, with 21 bases between the two ends. This CDR3 spans 17 amino acids. Germline-derived CDR1 and CDR2 are LGHNT and FRNRAP. The CDR3 sequence: CASGPPGSRVSYNEQFF. The CDR3 coding sequence is TGTGCTAGTGGTCCCCCGGGGAGTCGGGTTTCTTACAATGAGCAGTTCTTC.

The chain has TRBV7-9 and TRBJ1-4; 7 bases fit TRBD1. The CDR3 loop spans 15 amino acids. V was pared by 1 base and J by 4 bases, with 3 bases of the junction left unmatched. CDR1 and CDR2 from the germline V gene are SEHNR and FQNEAQ (reference sequence). This chain's CDR3 is CASSLGTGDNEKLFF. The CDR3 region has the DNA TGTGCCAGCAGCTTAGGTACAGGGGATAATGAAAAACTGTTTTTT.

The CDR3 reads CASSRKGGFENEQYF. DNA for the CDR3: TGTGCCAGCAGCCGAAAAGGGGGCTTTGAGAACGAGCAGTACTTC. The chain uses TRBV7-8 and TRBJ2-7; 7 bases fit TRBD1. Germline values: CDR1 SGHVS, CDR2 FQNEAQ. The CDR3 consists of 15 residues. J was trimmed by 5 bases and V by 5 bases; bases with no gene match: 12.

This clone was detected only a few times. The chain couples TRBV1 to TRBJ1-5; TRBD1 was called by the table and not checked on the DNA. TRBV1 is tagged as a pseudogene. The CDR3 loop spans 15 amino acids. The CDR3 loop is CTSSLAQSTNQPQHF. The CDR3 region has the DNA TGCACCAGCAGCCTCGCACAGAGCACCAATCAGCCCCAGCATTTT.

This chain links TRBV6-1 with TRBJ2-7; perhaps TRBD1 as D (5 bases). V gave up 2 bases and J gave up 6 bases, with 17 bases separating them. CDR3 length: 15 amino acids. Germline values: CDR1 MNHNS, CDR2 SASEGT. The DNA for the CDR3 is TGTGCCAGCAGTGAATACGACAGCATAGGTTCCGAGCAGTACTTC. This translates into CASSEYDSIGSEQYF.

The chain is built from TRBV7-9 and TRBJ2-7; possibly TRBD1 for D (6 bases). Trimming stripped 6 bases from V and 2 bases from J, with 11 bases between. Germline V CDR1 and CDR2: SEHNR, FQNEAQ (reference sequence). The CDR3 covers 13 residues. CDR3 amino acids: CASRNRDAYEQYF. As DNA, the CDR3 is TGTGCCAGCAGAAACAGGGACGCCTACGAGCAGTACTTC.

This clone was detected only a few times. This chain connects TRBV3-1 (or the pseudogene TRBV3-2) to TRBJ1-3; unclear D gene. V gave up 2 bases and J gave up 4 bases, with 12 bases separating them. The CDR3 length is 15 residues. Germline V gene sequence: CDR1 LGHDT, CDR2 YNNKEL (reference sequence). The CDR3 sequence: CASSQFRGGGNTIYF. The CDR3 DNA sequence: TGTGCCAGCAGCCAATTCCGGGGAGGAGGAAACACCATATATTTT.

This sequence joins TRBV2 and TRBJ1-2, with TRBD1 matching 7 bases. Germline CDR1 SNHLY, CDR2 FYNNEI. This CDR3 comprises 17 residues. V was clipped by 0 bases and J by 4 bases; unmatched bases: 11. CDR3 sequence (DNA): TGTGCCAGCAGTGAAGCGCTTGCAGGGGGGCTCCTCTATGGCTACACCTTC. The encoded protein is CASSEALAGGLLYGYTF. The full variable domain, in which reference TRBV2 and TRBJ1-2 provide the parts outside the CDR3, is EPEVTQTPSHQVTQMGQEVILRCVPISNHLYFYWYRQILGQKVEFLVSFYNNEISEKSEIFDDQFSVERPDGSNFTLKIRSTKLEDSAMYFCASSEALAGGLLYGYTFGSGTRLTVV.

The V and J genes are TRBV7-8 and TRBJ2-3; TRBD2 aligns across 8 bases. The CDR3 is 15 amino acids. V lost 1 base, J lost 10 bases, and 10 bases stayed unmatched. Germline assignment: CDR1 SGHVS and CDR2 FQNEAQ. The CDR3 region is CASSLEWSGRASQYF. The DNA of the CDR3 is TGTGCCAGCAGCTTAGAATGGAGCGGGAGAGCATCGCAGTATTTT.